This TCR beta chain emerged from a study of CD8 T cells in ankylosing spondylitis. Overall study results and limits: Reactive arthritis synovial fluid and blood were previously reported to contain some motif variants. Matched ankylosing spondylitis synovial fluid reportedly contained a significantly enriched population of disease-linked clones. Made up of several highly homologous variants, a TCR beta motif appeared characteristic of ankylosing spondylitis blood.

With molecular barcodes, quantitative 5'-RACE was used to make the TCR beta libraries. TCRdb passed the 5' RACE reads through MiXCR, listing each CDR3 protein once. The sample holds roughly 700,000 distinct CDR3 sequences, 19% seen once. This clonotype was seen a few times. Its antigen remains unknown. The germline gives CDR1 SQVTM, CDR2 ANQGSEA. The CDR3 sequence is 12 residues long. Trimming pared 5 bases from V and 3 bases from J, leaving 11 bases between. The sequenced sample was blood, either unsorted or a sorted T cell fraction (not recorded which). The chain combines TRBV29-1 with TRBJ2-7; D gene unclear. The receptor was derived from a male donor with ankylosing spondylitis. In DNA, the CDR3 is TGCAGCGTTTTAAATAATTTCTACGAGCAGTACTTC. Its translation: CSVLNNFYEQYF.